This entry features one TCR beta chain sequence. This clonotype was picked up a small number of times. This receptor's antigen is unknown. Base quality data are lacking; no much larger clone is found one base away. Instrument used: Illumina NovaSeq 6000. TCRalpha and TCRbeta cDNA libraries were built by 5'RACE with constant-segment primers, adding sample barcodes and unique molecular identifiers. Trizol reagent was used to extract RNA from every sample. The libraries were amplified in two PCR steps, and the second step added a second sample barcode and Illumina TruSeq adapters. Sequencing of the libraries was done on an Illumina NovaSeq, producing 2 x 150 bp paired-end reads. Regarding the original processing steps: Demultiplexing of reads and collapsing into UMI-guided consensus sequences were performed with migec v1.2.7. Using mixcr v2.1.11, the UMI consensuses were aligned to TRA and TRB V and J templates and assembled into clonotypes. Clonotypes were classified as expanded or contracted when called significant by both edgeR and NoisET, with noise models trained on biological replicates. edgeR calls used a false discovery rate-adjusted p below 0.01 and a log2 fold-change threshold of 1. As an exploratory analysis of dynamics, max-normalized trajectories of the 1000 most abundant clonotypes were examined by PCA with hierarchical clustering. Separately sequenced CD4+ and CD8+ repertoires were used to assign the CD4 or CD8 phenotype of responding clones. The public reads were quality trimmed at Q25 with fastp and then assembled into clones with MiXCR by TCRdb, keeping productive beta chains. Rows merge per CDR3 protein into single entries with the most common DNA and genes. The V and J calls were determined by TCRdb, not by the authors. This sample holds about 350,000 distinct CDR3 sequences; roughly 19% were observed only once. The ten largest clones capture 21% of the sample.

The data originate from a study of T-cell memory formation after mild COVID-19 (dated by TCRdb to the early 2020s). About the investigation overall: TCR sequence clusters from the two donors were largely donor specific. In a couple of donors, T-cell clones that expanded and contracted after mild COVID-19 were tracked by sequencing TCRalpha and TCRbeta repertoires over time. Two young, previously healthy adult volunteers made up the cohort, one male and one female.

Clipping removes 4 bases from V and 7 bases from J, with 6 as the unmatched junction base count. The CDR3 runs 14 amino acids, cysteine and phenylalanine included. The sequence is cut down to CDR3 DNA, 42 bases in frame from base 1. According to the germline V gene, CDR1 reads KGHDR and CDR2 reads SFDVKD. Ficoll-Paque density gradient centrifugation was the method used to isolate PBMCs. Results the study describes overall, beyond this receptor: The detection of some responding clones in pre-infection memory suggests that pre-existing cross-reactive memory T cells joined the SARS-CoV-2 response. Whether the second-wave clones peaking on day 37 were SARS-CoV-2 specific was not confirmed. Clones contracting from day 15 to 85 had balanced CD4/CD8 phenotypes, while a second wave expanding from day 15 to 37 was biased towards CD4+. Contracting CD4+ clones were located mainly in the CM and EM memory subsets, whereas CD8+ clones were found to be enriched in EMRA. The study covered only a couple of mild cases, and larger cohorts including severe cases with pre-infection samples were considered necessary.

This TCR was recovered from a young man who had mild COVID-19 (a few samples of this study predate the infection). The sample titles of this study are shuffled in the database, so cell type and time point are left out; the donor was told from shared clones. What was sequenced was PBMCs or a T cell subset sorted from them (not recorded which). The V and J genes are TRBV24-1 and TRBJ2-1; TRBD2 fits 7 bases in the junction. This receptor has the CDR3 CATSETGGWNEQFF. Read as DNA, the sequence is TGTGCCACCAGTGAAACCGGGGGGTGGAATGAGCAGTTCTTC.